Shown below are 32 T cell receptor beta chains from a single sample sequenced in a study of cytomegalovirus exposure and HLA in healthy donors (dated by TCRdb to about 2017). The library came from the immunoSEQ multiplex PCR assay. A mixture of 60 forward primers for TCR Vbeta segments and 13 reverse primers for TCR Jbeta segments was used in the multiplex PCR. TCRdb retrieved this table from immuneACCESS and kept in-frame rearrangements only. Not all clones are present; in checked studies, unresolved V genes account for under half, and no reason is known for the remainder. The table for this sample lists around 300,000 clones; roughly 89% of them were counted only once. Roughly 2.3% of the sample is held by the ten biggest clonotypes. The material sequenced was PBMCs. The receptors originated from a young woman in good health and CMV-seronegative.

The chain uses TRBV4-2 and TRBJ1-5, with D tentatively TRBD1 (5 bases). The CDR3 is made up of 15 amino acids. Trimming shortened V by 1 base and J by 7 bases, and 14 bases separated the two germline ends. Germline-derived CDR1 and CDR2 are LGHNA and YNFKEQ. In nucleotides, the CDR3 is TGTGCCAGCAGCCAAGTTGGGCAGGGAGGACAGCCCCAGCATTTT. It yields the protein CASSQVGQGGQPQHF.

This chain joins TRBV5-1 and TRBJ1-3; TRBD1 agrees at 7 bases. The CDR3 has 15 amino acids. The germline CDR1 and CDR2 sequences are SGHRS and YFSETQ. Unmatched junction bases numbered 13, after V lost 5 bases and J lost 8 bases. The CDR3 sequence: CASRSGTAEGDTIYF. The DNA of the CDR3 is TGCGCCAGCAGGTCCGGGACAGCTGAGGGGGACACCATATATTTT.

The chain has TRBV25-1 and TRBJ1-3; D might be TRBD1 (5 bases). This CDR3 has 15 residues. CDR1 and CDR2 from the germline V gene are MGHDK and SYGVNS. V was cut by 0 bases and J by 1 base, with 7 bases left in between. The CDR3 nucleotides read TGTGCCAGCAGTGAATACAGGGCGTCTGGAAACACCATATATTTT. Protein: CASSEYRASGNTIYF. Full variable domain (rest looked up from reference TRBV25-1 and TRBJ1-3): EADIYQTPRYLVIGTGKKITLECSQTMGHDKMYWYQQDPGMELHLIHYSYGVNSTEKGDLSSESTVSRIRTEHFPLTLESARPSHTSQYLCASSEYRASGNTIYFGEGSWLTVV.

J is TRBJ2-2 and V is TRBV9; 12 bases map to TRBD2. Germline lookup yields CDR1 SGDLS and CDR2 YYNGEE. Trimming removed 0 bases from V and 8 bases from J; junction bases left unmatched: 5. The CDR3 covers 16 residues. The CDR3 is CASSVELAGGKGELFF. In DNA form, the CDR3 reads TGTGCCAGCAGCGTAGAACTAGCGGGGGGAAAAGGGGAGCTGTTTTTT.

CDR3 in amino acids: CASSSGGARYEQFF. The CDR3 nucleotides are TGTGCCAGCAGTTCCGGGGGGGCACGATATGAGCAGTTCTTC. The chain employs TRBV7-2 and TRBJ2-1; the match to TRBD2 covers 8 bases. CDR1 SGHTA and CDR2 FQGNSA come from the germline V gene. V lost 6 bases to trimming and J lost 8 bases; unmatched junction nucleotides: 9. The CDR3 has 14 residues. The full variable domain, its missing parts supplied by reference TRBV7-2 and TRBJ2-1, is GAGVSQSPSNKVTEKGKDVELRCDPISGHTALYWYRQSLGQGLEFLIYFQGNSAPDKSGLPSDRFSAERTGGSVSTLTIQRTQQEDSAVYLCASSSGGARYEQFFGPGTRLTVL.

V usage is TRBV5-1 and J usage is TRBJ2-7, with 7 bases identical to TRBD2. V gave up 4 bases and J gave up 3 bases; unmatched junction bases: 4. This CDR3 spans 13 amino acids. Germline V lookup: CDR1 SGHRS, CDR2 YFSETQ. This CDR3 reads CASSAGTNYEQYF. The CDR3 DNA is TGCGCCAGCAGCGCCGGGACTAACTACGAGCAGTACTTC.

The chain links TRBV2 to TRBJ1-5; D might be TRBD1 (6 bases). Germline-derived CDR1 and CDR2 are SNHLY and FYNNEI. V was trimmed by 2 bases and J by 6 bases, leaving 14 bases between them. The CDR3 sequence is 15 residues long. CDR3 residues: CASSERKQGRQPQHF. CDR3 DNA: TGTGCCAGCAGTGAAAGGAAACAGGGACGTCAGCCCCAGCATTTT.

Only one count was recorded for this clone. The chain uses TRBV5-4 and TRBJ2-5; no clear D. The tail of the sequence fits TRBJ2-7 better, so the J call may be wrong. The germline V gene has CDR1 SGHNT and CDR2 YYREEE (reference sequence). The CDR3 is made up of 17 amino acids. The CDR3 loop is CASSLGDSTPGVHEQYF. Written as DNA, the CDR3 is TGTGCCAGCAGCTTGGGAGACTCAACCCCCGGCGTCCACGAGCAGTACTTC.

The chain couples TRBV5-4 to TRBJ2-7; 8 bases match TRBD2. Per the germline V gene, CDR1 is SGHNT and CDR2 is YYREEE (reference sequence). V trimming: 10 bases; J trimming: 1 base; junction bases outside the gene matches: 13. This CDR3 region has 15 residues. The CDR3 loop is CAYRRGGPRSYEQYF. The CDR3 DNA reads TGTGCCTATCGTCGGGGGGGGCCGAGATCCTACGAGCAGTACTTC.

The chain links TRBV29-1 to TRBJ1-5; D is perhaps TRBD1 (5 bases). Germline CDR1 is SQVTM and CDR2 is ANQGSEA. With 3 bases removed from V and 7 bases from J, the gap between germline ends came to 22 bases. The CDR3 totals 16 residues. DNA of the CDR3: TGCAGCGTTGACCCGGAGGGGTTAGCCAGGGTACAGCCCCAGCATTTT. It yields the protein CSVDPEGLARVQPQHF.

This CDR3 reads CASSLGRQGEAETQYF. CDR3 DNA: TGTGCCAGCAGCTTAGGCCGCCAGGGGGAAGCAGAGACCCAGTACTTC. The V gene is TRBV13, the J gene TRBJ2-5, with 7 bases aligning to TRBD1. CDR3 length equals 16 residues. Looked up from germline, CDR1 is PRHDT and CDR2 is FYEKMQ (reference sequence). J gave up 4 bases and V 0 bases, and 8 bases lay outside the gene matches.

In nucleotides, the CDR3 is TGCGCCAGCAGTGACGGGACAGCCGGGGCCAACGTCCTGACTTTC. Protein sequence: CASSDGTAGANVLTF. The chain links TRBV10-1 to TRBJ2-6, with TRBD1 matching 7 bases. Per the germline V gene, CDR1 is WNHNN and CDR2 is SYGVQD (reference sequence). The J segment lost 4 bases and the V segment lost 3 bases, leaving 3 bases of the junction unmatched. The length of the CDR3 is 15 residues.

This chain connects TRBV5-1 to TRBJ1-5; tentative D call: TRBD1 (5 bases). Germline V lookup: CDR1 SGHRS, CDR2 YFSETQ. The CDR3 runs to 15 residues. Trimming pared 2 bases from V and 0 bases from J, leaving 9 bases between. CDR3 region: CASSLTGDSNQPQHF. The CDR3, as DNA: TGCGCCAGCAGCTTAACAGGAGATAGCAATCAGCCCCAGCATTTT.

This rearrangement joins TRBV18 to TRBJ2-1; D is uncertain. Trimming took off 3 bases at V and 0 bases at J, with 15 bases between the two ends. Germline V gene data show CDR1 as KGHSH and CDR2 as LQKENI. The CDR3 consists of 17 residues. The CDR3: CASSPQDLGSSYNEQFF. The CDR3 DNA sequence: TGTGCCAGCTCACCTCAGGATCTGGGCTCCTCCTACAATGAGCAGTTCTTC.

The rearrangement uses TRBV7-2 and TRBJ2-2; D perhaps matches TRBD2 (6 bases). V was trimmed by 0 bases and J by 7 bases, leaving 12 bases between them. The CDR3 has 15 residues. The germline V gene has CDR1 SGHTA and CDR2 FQGNSA. CDR3 amino acids: CASSLAGGWGGELFF. DNA for the CDR3: TGTGCCAGCAGCTTAGCGGGGGGATGGGGCGGGGAGCTGTTTTTT.

The V call is TRBV7-2, the J call TRBJ1-1, with 7 bases identical to TRBD1. Unmatched junction bases numbered 7, after V lost 5 bases and J lost 7 bases. This CDR3 is 13 amino acids long. Germline V gives CDR1 SGHTA, CDR2 FQGNSA. The CDR3 coding sequence is TGTGCCAGCAGCGTCGAGGGGGCCGGTGAAGCTTTCTTT. Its protein is CASSVEGAGEAFF.

CDR3 sequence: CASTPLADYEQYF. The CDR3 DNA sequence: TGTGCCAGCACCCCCCTAGCGGACTACGAGCAGTACTTC. The chain recombines TRBV6-1 with TRBJ2-7; 7 positions agree with TRBD2. The junction had 6 bases not matched to a gene; V was cut back by 7 bases and J by 3 bases. This CDR3 region has 13 residues. In germline, CDR1 is MNHNS, CDR2 SASEGT.

The gene calls are TRBV9 and TRBJ2-1; D uncertain. Looked up from germline, CDR1 is SGDLS and CDR2 is YYNGEE. Trimming shortened V by 2 bases and J by 0 bases, and 12 bases separated the two germline ends. The CDR3 contains 16 residues. Written as DNA, the CDR3 is TGTGCCAGCAGCGTCGAAACGCATAGCTCCTACAATGAGCAGTTCTTC. Protein: CASSVETHSSYNEQFF.

Points on this clone: Germline is not matched at one junction end, which may reflect a read error. V gene TRBV5-1 combines with J gene TRBJ2-5; D unresolved. Germline V lookup: CDR1 SGHRS, CDR2 YFSETQ. The CDR3 length is 15 residues. CDR3 region: CASILGLGYQETQYF. The CDR3 DNA reads TGCGCCAGCATCTTGGGTCTGGGCTATCAAGAGACCCAGTACTTC.

The V gene is TRBV18, the J gene TRBJ2-5; the D gene is possibly TRBD1 (5 bases). CDR3 length equals 14 residues. The V end was cut by 3 bases, the J end by 1 base, with 9 bases between. The germline CDR1 and CDR2 sequences are KGHSH and LQKENI. CDR3 DNA sequence: TGTGCCAGCTCACCCGGACAAGTCCAAGAGACCCAGTACTTC. Protein: CASSPGQVQETQYF.

This clone was detected only a few times. CDR3 loop: CASSVQGASPYEQYF. DNA of the CDR3: TGTGCCAGCAGCGTACAGGGGGCCTCACCCTACGAGCAGTACTTC. The V gene is TRBV5-6, the J gene TRBJ2-7; 9 bases match TRBD1. The CDR3 runs to 15 residues. Unmatched junction bases numbered 7, after V lost 4 bases and J lost 2 bases. Germline CDR1 SGHDT, CDR2 YYEEEE.

This clone has just one count. V is TRBV5-1 and J is TRBJ1-1, with 8 nucleotides matching TRBD1. V lost 9 bases to trimming and J lost 0 bases; unmatched junction nucleotides: 16. The CDR3 consists of 17 residues. CDR1 and CDR2 from the germline V gene are SGHRS and YFSETQ. The CDR3 coding sequence is TGCGCCAACGCCCTCGTTTGGAGGACAGGGATGAACACTGAAGCTTTCTTT. It specifies CANALVWRTGMNTEAFF.

The rearrangement uses TRBV5-1 and TRBJ2-5, with 13 positions matching TRBD2. The CDR3 sequence is 15 residues long. Germline V CDR1 and CDR2: SGHRS, YFSETQ. J gave up 5 bases and V 7 bases, and 8 bases lay outside the gene matches. CDR3 bases: TGCGCCAGCTCCCAAGGGACTAGCGGGGAGGAGACCCAGTACTTC. This gives the protein CASSQGTSGEETQYF.

The gene calls are TRBV5-4 and TRBJ2-3; 7 bases match TRBD2. J gave up 7 bases and V 3 bases, and 5 bases lay outside the gene matches. CDR1 is SGHNT, CDR2 YYREEE, per germline (reference sequence). CDR3 length: 13 amino acids. This CDR3 is CASSSTSSYTQYF. The CDR3 nucleotides read TGTGCCAGCAGCTCGACTAGCTCATATACGCAGTATTTT.

In its sample, this clone was seen a few times. The chain couples TRBV6-1 to TRBJ2-7; 7 nucleotides agree with TRBD1. The CDR3 is made up of 13 amino acids. V shed 10 bases, J shed 0 bases, and the junction held 6 bases outside the gene matches. The V gene's germline CDR1 is MNHNS and CDR2 SASEGT. CDR3 protein: CAITGTVSYEQYF. The CDR3 DNA reads as TGTGCCATTACCGGGACAGTCTCCTACGAGCAGTACTTC.

The rearrangement links TRBV18 to TRBJ2-1, with 13 bases identical to TRBD2. Germline V gene lookup returns CDR1 KGHSH and CDR2 LQKENI. Trimming at V came to 0 bases and at J to 7 bases, leaving 3 bases not matched to a gene. There are 16 residues in the CDR3. Here the CDR3 DNA reads TGTGCCAGCTCACCACCGGGACTAGCGGGGAAAAATGAGCAGTTCTTC. It yields the protein CASSPPGLAGKNEQFF. Variable domain in full (rest from reference TRBV18 and TRBJ2-1): NAGVMQNPRHLVRRRGQEARLRCSPMKGHSHVYWYRQLPEEGLKFMVYLQKENIIDESGMPKERFSAEFPKEGPSILRIQQVVRGDSAAYFCASSPPGLAGKNEQFFGPGTRLTVL.

The rearrangement joins TRBV7-9 to TRBJ2-3, with 11 bases lining up with TRBD2. The CDR3 sequence is 12 residues long. CDR1 SEHNR and CDR2 FQNEAQ come from the germline V gene (reference sequence). V lost 5 bases, J lost 13 bases, and 5 bases stayed unmatched. CDR3 protein: CASSSSGGAEYF. The CDR3 region has the DNA TGTGCCAGCAGCAGTAGCGGGGGGGCGGAGTATTTT.

This chain's CDR3 is CASRTSTDTQYF. The CDR3 nucleotides are TGTGCCAGCCGAACAAGCACAGATACGCAGTATTTT. The rearrangement uses TRBV6-5 and TRBJ2-3; D gene ambiguous. Germline CDR1 and CDR2: MNHEY and SVGAGI. The CDR3 totals 12 residues. Trimming pared 8 bases from V and 0 bases from J, leaving 6 bases between.

V usage is TRBV4-1 and J usage is TRBJ2-5, with D possibly matching TRBD1 (6 bases). The closer fit of TRBJ2-7 to the DNA end suggests the J call may be wrong. Germline V CDR1 and CDR2: MGHRA, YSYEKL. This CDR3 contains 15 residues. The CDR3 here is CASSRQDRQAYEQYF. Written as DNA, the CDR3 is TGCGCCAGCAGCCGTCAAGACAGGCAGGCCTACGAGCAGTACTTC.

The V and J genes are TRBV6-1 and TRBJ2-5; 7 nucleotides match TRBD2. V was clipped by 5 bases and J by 2 bases; unmatched bases: 8. Germline CDR1 reads MNHNS; CDR2 reads SASEGT. This CDR3 region has 15 residues. CDR3 in DNA: TGTGCCAGCAGTTTCAGCGGGGCGGAGCAAGAGACCCAGTACTTC. Its translation is CASSFSGAEQETQYF.

The gene calls are TRBV15 and TRBJ2-7; D might be TRBD2 (5 bases). The V and J ends lost 0 bases and 2 bases respectively, with 11 bases between them. Germline loops: CDR1 LNHNV, CDR2 YYDKDF (reference sequence). This CDR3 is built from 15 residues. The CDR3 spells CATSRDVSGAYEQYF. Written as DNA, the CDR3 is TGTGCCACCAGCAGAGATGTGTCCGGGGCCTACGAGCAGTACTTC.

This clone appeared once. The chain is built from TRBV11-2 and TRBJ2-7, with D possibly TRBD2 on 6 matching bases. The V gene lost 1 base and the J gene lost 1 base, with 8 bases spanning the gap. Germline V gene sequence: CDR1 SGHAT, CDR2 FQNNGV. There are 14 residues in the CDR3. The CDR3 coding sequence is TGTGCCAGCAGCTTAGCTCGGGGGTCCTACGAGCAGTACTTC. It is translated as CASSLARGSYEQYF.